A single sample is the source of the 20 T cell receptor beta chains below, sequenced in a study of T-cell reconstitution after alpha-beta-depleted transplantation in children (dated by TCRdb to between 2015 and 2016). In light of the paper, this sample's treatment or condition label describes: allogeneic hematopoietic cell transplantation with graft depleted of TCRalphabeta T cells and CD19 B cells. The method was PCR. Sequencing was carried out with an Illumina HiSeq 2500. Molecular barcoding was employed in the preparation of TCR libraries, with unique molecular identifiers being used to normalize TCRbeta repertoire quantification. TCRdb took the public reads, trimmed them with fastp at Q25, ran MiXCR for clone calling and kept in-frame beta chains. Under each unique CDR3 protein, matching rows form one entry showing the most common genes and DNA. This sample holds fewer than 550,000 distinct CDR3 sequences; more than 9.5% were observed only once. 12% to 15% of the sample belongs to the ten largest clones.

The specimen comprised PBMCs, mostly from graft donor cells, sampled 180 days after TCRalphabeta/CD19-depleted stem cell transplant. Source of these receptors: a female patient aged 2-15 years who had a stem cell transplant for aplastic anemia, so the T cells may come from the graft donor.

This clonotype was detected a few times. The chain carries TRBV7-2 and TRBJ2-1; D not certain. CDR3 size: 13 residues. Germline CDR1 and CDR2: SGHTA and FQGNSA. V was shortened by 3 bases and J by 8 bases, with 11 bases between the two germline ends. DNA for the CDR3: TGTGCCAGCAGCTTCAGCCCCGCCCATGAGCAGTTCTTC. This codes for CASSFSPAHEQFF. The variable domain in full, with the rest retrieved from reference TRBV7-2 and TRBJ2-1, is GAGVSQSPSNKVTEKGKDVELRCDPISGHTALYWYRQSLGQGLEFLIYFQGNSAPDKSGLPSDRFSAERTGGSVSTLTIQRTQQEDSAVYLCASSFSPAHEQFFGPGTRLTVL.

The V gene is TRBV15, the J gene TRBJ2-1; no definite D call. Trimming shortened V by 1 base and J by 0 bases, and 10 bases separated the two germline ends. Germline lookup yields CDR1 LNHNV and CDR2 YYDKDF (reference sequence). This CDR3 contains 16 residues. The CDR3 bases are TGTGCCACCAGCAGAGGAGGCCAGATCTCCTACAATGAGCAGTTCTTC. It specifies CATSRGGQISYNEQFF.

In its sample, this clonotype was seen many times. This sequence joins TRBV28 and TRBJ2-1, with a tentative D call TRBD1 (6 bases). From germline, CDR1 is MDHEN and CDR2 SYDVKM. Between the trimmed V and J ends, which lost 3 bases and 9 bases, there was a span of 18 bases. The CDR3 covers 15 residues. The CDR3 region is CASSFPRDTGFEQFF. CDR3 bases: TGTGCCAGCAGTTTCCCCCGGGACACCGGTTTTGAGCAGTTCTTC.

The V call is TRBV6-2 or TRBV6-3, the J call TRBJ2-1, with a possible D match to TRBD2 (6 bases). The CDR3 loop spans 12 amino acids. V was cut by 4 bases and J by 8 bases, with 9 bases left in between. Germline loops: CDR1 MNHEY, CDR2 SVGEGT. CDR3 region: CASSSGGDEQFF. In DNA form, the CDR3 reads TGTGCCAGCAGTTCCGGGGGTGATGAGCAGTTCTTC.

The V gene is TRBV18, the J gene TRBJ1-5; D perhaps matches TRBD1 (6 bases). V dropped 4 bases and J dropped 7 bases, with 20 bases sitting between them. Looked up from germline, CDR1 is KGHSH and CDR2 is LQKENI. The CDR3 spans 16 residues. The CDR3 loop reads CASSLGGRQVEQPQHF. CDR3 in DNA: TGTGCCAGCTCACTGGGTGGTAGACAGGTGGAGCAGCCCCAGCATTTT.

This chain uses TRBV27 with TRBJ1-2; a possible D gene is TRBD1 (5 bases). Looked up from germline, CDR1 is MNHEY and CDR2 is SMNVEV (reference sequence). This CDR3 region has 14 residues. Trimming took 3 bases from V and 8 from J, leaving 16 bases between them. CDR3: CASSFLRGEGGYTF. CDR3 bases: TGTGCCAGCAGTTTCCTACGGGGGGAGGGGGGCTACACCTTC.

This clonotype was picked up many times. This chain links TRBV7-8 with TRBJ2-3; the match to TRBD2 covers 7 bases. The CDR3 covers 14 residues. Losses at the gene ends were 5 bases for V and 1 base for J; bases not matched to a gene: 3. Germline lookup yields CDR1 SGHVS and CDR2 FQNEAQ. This CDR3 is CASSPGRGTDTQYF. The DNA of the CDR3 is TGTGCCAGCAGCCCAGGGAGGGGCACAGATACGCAGTATTTT.

The table lists this clonotype with a count of one. This chain joins TRBV5-8 and TRBJ2-1, with 9 bases matching TRBD1. Trimming cost V 9 bases and J 9 bases; bases outside gene matches: 13. The CDR3 runs to 14 residues. CDR1 is SGHTS and CDR2 is YDEGEE in the germline V gene. The CDR3 is CAIGPGTGSGEQFF. As DNA, the CDR3 is TGTGCCATCGGCCCGGGGACAGGGTCTGGTGAGCAGTTCTTC.

This clonotype was seen a handful of times. V and J are TRBV11-3 and TRBJ2-2, with 10 bases fitting TRBD1. Germline V CDR1 and CDR2: SGHNT, YENEEA. The CDR3 runs 17 residues. Unmatched junction bases numbered 11, after V lost 2 bases and J lost 8 bases. CDR3 region: CASSLLRDRGVRGELFF. CDR3 nucleotide sequence: TGTGCCAGCAGCTTACTCCGGGACAGGGGAGTCCGGGGGGAGCTGTTTTTT.

This clonotype turned up a few times. The CDR3 spells CASSLGGSGDCIYEQYF. The CDR3 DNA reads TGTGCCAGCAGCTTGGGGGGCTCTGGGGATTGCATCTACGAGCAGTACTTC. The chain combines TRBV5-4 with TRBJ2-7, with D possibly being TRBD1 (5 bases). The germline V gene encodes CDR1 SGHNT and CDR2 YYREEE (reference sequence). The CDR3 totals 17 residues. V lost 0 bases and J lost 3, with 19 bases in between.

This clonotype was seen ten or more times. The V call is TRBV5-1, the J call TRBJ2-3; no firm D call. From germline, CDR1 is SGHRS and CDR2 YFSETQ. The CDR3 has 13 amino acids. The germline V and J ends were trimmed by 4 bases and 4 bases, with 10 bases remaining between them. CDR3 sequence (DNA): TGCGCCAGCAGCCCCAGTGCTTCAGATACGCAGTATTTT. Protein product: CASSPSASDTQYF. The full variable domain, completed using reference TRBV5-1 and TRBJ2-3, is KAGVTQTPRYLIKTRGQQVTLSCSPISGHRSVSWYQQTPGQGLQFLFEYFSETQRNKGNFPGRFSGRQFSNSRSEMNVSTLELGDSALYLCASSPSASDTQYFGPGTRLTVL.

J is TRBJ2-7 and V is TRBV10-3, with D perhaps matching TRBD2 (5 bases). The CDR3 length is 14 residues. The V end was cut by 10 bases, the J end by 0 bases, with 16 bases between. Germline values: CDR1 ENHRY, CDR2 SYGVKD. This CDR3 is CATRGPVTSYEQYF. The CDR3 bases are TGTGCCACGAGAGGGCCCGTAACCTCCTACGAGCAGTACTTC.

The CDR3 loop is CASSLGGLDSYNEQFF. Here the CDR3 DNA reads TGCGCCAGCAGCTTGGGAGGACTTGATTCCTACAATGAGCAGTTCTTC. This sequence joins TRBV5-1 and TRBJ2-1; tentatively, D is TRBD2 (5 bases). The germline V and J ends were trimmed by 0 bases and 1 base, with 11 bases remaining between them. This CDR3 is 16 amino acids long. Germline V gene data show CDR1 as SGHRS and CDR2 as YFSETQ.

This clonotype was seen a handful of times. This chain uses TRBV5-5 with TRBJ1-5; tentative D call: TRBD1 (6 bases). V dropped 5 bases and J dropped 3 bases, with 15 bases sitting between them. CDR3 size: 15 residues. Germline values: CDR1 SGHKS, CDR2 YYEKEE (reference sequence). The CDR3 is CASRLGTGINQPQHF. CDR3 bases: TGTGCCAGCAGGCTTGGTACAGGGATCAATCAGCCCCAGCATTTT.

The chain combines TRBV5-5 with TRBJ2-7, with TRBD1 matching 9 bases. The length of the CDR3 is 14 residues. CDR1 is SGHKS and CDR2 is YYEKEE in the germline V gene (reference sequence). The ends lost 0 bases at V and 4 bases at J; junction bases unmatched: 2. The CDR3 protein is CASSLGGQGYEQYV. The DNA for the CDR3 is TGTGCCAGCAGCTTGGGGGGACAGGGATACGAGCAGTACGTC.

The table lists this clonotype with a few counts. The chain joins TRBV2 to TRBJ1-1, with D maybe TRBD1 (6 bases). The length of the CDR3 is 16 residues. Trimming removed 10 bases at V and 3 bases at J, with 24 bases between. Germline-derived CDR1 and CDR2 are SNHLY and FYNNEI. The CDR3 region is CANPKGQNRWDTEAFF. CDR3 DNA sequence: TGTGCCAACCCGAAAGGACAGAATCGCTGGGACACTGAAGCTTTCTTT.

This clonotype occurred a few times. CDR3 nucleotides: TGTGCCAGCAGTTTTGGGGTAGCCCCAGGGGACATTCAGTACTTC. It codes for CASSFGVAPGDIQYF. The V and J genes are TRBV28 and TRBJ2-4, with D maybe TRBD1 (6 bases). The ends were cut back, 3 bases at V and 8 bases at J, with 17 bases in the middle. The CDR3 has 15 amino acids. The V gene's germline CDR1 is MDHEN and CDR2 SYDVKM. Together with reference TRBV28 and TRBJ2-4, the CDR3 gives the full variable domain: DVKVTQSSRYLVKRTGEKVFLECVQDMDHENMFWYRQDPGLGLRLIYFSYDVKMKEKGDIPEGYSVSREKKERFSLILESASTNQTSMYLCASSFGVAPGDIQYFGAGTRLSVL.

This clonotype was seen more than once but under ten times. The gene calls are TRBV19 and TRBJ2-1; the match to TRBD2 covers 14 bases. V lost 5 bases to trimming and J lost 9 bases; unmatched junction nucleotides: 9. Germline loops: CDR1 LNHDA, CDR2 SQIVND (reference sequence). The CDR3 totals 16 residues. CDR3 sequence: CASSLFGTSGRTEQFF. CDR3 in DNA: TGTGCCAGTAGTCTTTTCGGGACTAGCGGGAGAACTGAGCAGTTCTTC.

This clonotype was counted a few times. The chain has TRBV10-3 and TRBJ2-2, with 13 positions matching TRBD2. CDR3 length equals 16 residues. V trimming: 5 bases; J trimming: 7 bases; junction bases outside the gene matches: 7. CDR1 is ENHRY and CDR2 is SYGVKD in the germline V gene. The CDR3 DNA is TGTGCCATCAGTCGGACTAGCGGGAGTCCGGGCGGGGAGCTGTTTTTT. Its translation is CAISRTSGSPGGELFF.

The gene calls are TRBV9 and TRBJ1-2; weak D call: TRBD1 (6 bases). Germline CDR1 reads SGDLS; CDR2 reads YYNGEE. The CDR3 has 14 residues. V was pared by 4 bases and J by 4 bases, with 14 bases between. The CDR3 bases are TGTGCCAGCAGCATCCAACAGGGTTCCTATGGCTACACCTTC. Its protein product is CASSIQQGSYGYTF.